This T cell receptor beta chain stems from a study of regulatory T cells in long-lasting Graves disease. Findings and limits, study-wide: TRBV28, TRBJ1-2 and TRBJ2-5 were segments that persistent disease favored. Relative to newly diagnosed Graves' patients, persistent ones had lower TCR diversity. It was possible that the small sample size reduced accuracy. New patients shared some 970 public clonotypes, fewer than the 2,500 to 3,500 shared by persistent patients.

iRepertoire HTBI primers and Arm-PCR of CDR3 regions built TCR beta libraries. MiXCR, run by TCRdb on the multiplex PCR reads, gives a single entry per CDR3 protein. The data contain 450,000 or so distinct CDR3 sequences, roughly 20% of them singletons. The CDR3 totals 15 residues. Looked up from germline, CDR1 is MNHNS and CDR2 is SASEGT. V lost 5 bases, J lost 3 bases, and 16 bases lay in between. Time point denoted: persistent/refractory GD, antithyroid drugs over 5 years with positive TRAb. Researchers made the TCR library from RNA that was extracted from PBMCs. There are many counts of this clonotype. What it recognizes is unknown.

The specimen comprised peripheral blood mononuclear cells (PBMCs), sampled when the disease was refractory, from a patient treated with antithyroid drugs. J is TRBJ1-2 and V is TRBV6-1; D might be TRBD1 (5 bases). This clonotype originated in a female donor with Graves disease. The CDR3 spells CASSRTGARDYGYTF. CDR3 DNA sequence: TGTGCCAGCAGTCGGACCGGGGCCAGGGACTATGGCTACACCTTC.